A single sample gave rise to the 14 T cell receptor beta chains below, sequenced in a study of cytomegalovirus exposure and HLA in healthy donors. PCR employed 60 Vbeta and 13 Jbeta primers. TCRdb keeps only in-frame clones here, not all; method: immunoSEQ multiplex PCR. The sample has fewer than 200,000 clones, approximately 80% seen once. Sequenced material: PBMCs. These receptors all stem from a man aged 25-40 years in good health and CMV-seropositive.

This sequence joins TRBV6-5 and TRBJ2-1; 7 nucleotides line up with TRBD2. The CDR3 is 14 amino acids. V trimming: 6 bases; J trimming: 4 bases; junction bases outside the gene matches: 6. Looked up from germline, CDR1 is MNHEY and CDR2 is SVGAGI. The CDR3 DNA follows: TGTGCCAGCAGCCGTGACGGGGGGTACAATGAGCAGTTCTTC. This gives the protein CASSRDGGYNEQFF.

V is TRBV5-6 and J is TRBJ2-7; 11 bases line up with TRBD1. The J segment lost 2 bases and the V segment lost 4 bases, leaving 5 bases of the junction unmatched. The CDR3 consists of 15 residues. Germline assignment: CDR1 SGHDT and CDR2 YYEEEE. This CDR3 is CASSIRTGGPYEQYF. CDR3 coding DNA: TGTGCCAGCAGCATCCGGACAGGGGGCCCCTACGAGCAGTACTTC.

The chain employs TRBV28 and TRBJ2-7; TRBD2 agrees at 8 bases. CDR1 is MDHEN, CDR2 SYDVKM, per germline. This CDR3 contains 15 residues. With V trimmed by 2 bases and J by 0 bases, 3 bases remained unmatched. The CDR3 loop reads CASSLISGDSYEQYF. In DNA form, the CDR3 reads TGTGCCAGCAGTTTAATTAGCGGGGACTCCTACGAGCAGTACTTC.

DNA of the CDR3: TGTGCCAGCAGTGACCTTTCGGGTTCACCCCTCCACTTT. Translating it yields CASSDLSGSPLHF. The rearrangement uses TRBV2 and TRBJ1-6; D is uncertain. Trimming stripped 3 bases from V and 9 bases from J, with 9 bases between. Germline lookup yields CDR1 SNHLY and CDR2 FYNNEI. The CDR3 totals 13 residues. The whole variable domain, filled in from reference TRBV2 and TRBJ1-6, reads EPEVTQTPSHQVTQMGQEVILRCVPISNHLYFYWYRQILGQKVEFLVSFYNNEISEKSEIFDDQFSVERPDGSNFTLKIRSTKLEDSAMYFCASSDLSGSPLHFGNGTRLTVT.

This chain links TRBV2 with TRBJ1-5; no clear D. Germline-derived CDR1 and CDR2 are SNHLY and FYNNEI. The V and J ends lost 0 bases and 4 bases respectively, with 10 bases between them. The CDR3 has 15 residues. The CDR3 bases are TGTGCCAGCAGTGAAGCGTTACCGGGGAATCAGCCCCAGCATTTT. This codes for CASSEALPGNQPQHF.

This clone has just a few counts. The genes are TRBV18 and TRBJ1-1; D remains ambiguous. This CDR3 comprises 14 residues. The germline gives CDR1 KGHSH, CDR2 LQKENI. Deletions cut 0 bases from V and 1 base from J, with 6 bases between. The CDR3 sequence: CASSPPSKNTEAFF. Written as DNA, the CDR3 is TGTGCCAGCTCACCACCGAGCAAGAACACTGAAGCTTTCTTT.

The J gene is TRBJ2-2, the V gene TRBV5-4; the D gene is possibly TRBD1 (7 bases). The germline V gene encodes CDR1 SGHNT and CDR2 YYREEE (reference sequence). The CDR3 is 16 residues long. V shed 3 bases and J shed 1 base, with 13 bases lying between them. CDR3 amino acids: CASSWGDRRNTGELFF. The DNA of the CDR3 is TGTGCCAGCAGCTGGGGGGACAGAAGGAACACCGGGGAGCTGTTTTTT.

The V call is TRBV5-6, the J call TRBJ2-2; unclear D gene. V lost 2 bases, J lost 0 bases, and 8 bases lay in between. This CDR3 has 15 amino acids. Germline CDR1 and CDR2: SGHDT and YYEEEE. Here the CDR3 DNA reads TGTGCCAGCAGCTTAAAAGTAGCGAACACCGGGGAGCTGTTTTTT. Translating gives CASSLKVANTGELFF.

This rearrangement joins TRBV10-1 to TRBJ2-1, with TRBD2 matching over 13 bases. This CDR3 has 13 residues. J lost 16 bases, V lost 4 bases, and 7 bases had no gene match. From germline, CDR1 is WNHNN and CDR2 SYGVQD (reference sequence). CDR3 amino acids: CASSGRLAGGLFF. For the CDR3, the DNA is TGCGCCAGCAGTGGGCGACTAGCGGGGGGCCTATTCTTC.

The V gene is TRBV2, the J gene TRBJ1-2; 8 bases line up with TRBD1. V shed 7 bases, J shed 2 bases, and the junction held 6 bases outside the gene matches. The CDR3 totals 14 residues. Germline-derived CDR1 and CDR2 are SNHLY and FYNNEI. The CDR3 region is CASNGQGVNYGYTF. CDR3 bases: TGTGCCAGCAATGGACAGGGTGTCAACTATGGCTACACCTTC.

This chain links TRBV7-9 with TRBJ2-3, with D tentatively TRBD2 (6 bases). In germline, CDR1 is SEHNR, CDR2 FQNEAQ (reference sequence). This CDR3 region has 15 residues. Trimming cost V 1 base and J 7 bases, with 15 bases left between them. This CDR3 reads CASSLDVAGRNTQYF. The CDR3, as DNA: TGTGCCAGCAGCTTAGACGTGGCGGGGAGAAATACGCAGTATTTT.

This chain joins TRBV6-1 and TRBJ2-3, with D unresolved. V lost 1 base and J 2 bases, leaving 10 bases between the germline ends. The CDR3 is 15 amino acids. The germline V gene encodes CDR1 MNHNS and CDR2 SASEGT. CDR3 residues: CASSEGGIITDTQYF. CDR3 bases: TGTGCCAGCAGTGAAGGTGGCATCATCACAGATACGCAGTATTTT.

There are a few counts of this clone. The V gene is TRBV5-1, the J gene TRBJ2-7; D unclear. CDR3 length: 14 residues. Germline CDR1 and CDR2: SGHRS and YFSETQ. Trimming pared 0 bases from V and 4 bases from J, leaving 11 bases between. CDR3 sequence (DNA): TGCGCCAGCAGCTTGGTCGGCTACGGGTACGAGCAGTACTTC. Translation gives CASSLVGYGYEQYF. Based on the CDR3 plus reference TRBV5-1 and TRBJ2-7, the full variable domain is KAGVTQTPRYLIKTRGQQVTLSCSPISGHRSVSWYQQTPGQGLQFLFEYFSETQRNKGNFPGRFSGRQFSNSRSEMNVSTLELGDSALYLCASSLVGYGYEQYFGPGTRLTVT.

The chain links TRBV12-5 to TRBJ2-1; 9 bases are shared with TRBD2. The CDR3 covers 18 residues. V shed 2 bases, J shed 3 bases, and the junction held 11 bases outside the gene matches. Germline V CDR1 and CDR2: LGHNT, FRNRAP. The CDR3 DNA follows: TGTGCTAGTGGTTTGACACCGAGGGGACTAGCTATCTACAATGAGCAGTTCTTC. As protein: CASGLTPRGLAIYNEQFF. The whole variable domain, filled in from reference TRBV12-5 and TRBJ2-1, reads DARVTQTPRHKVTEMGQEVTMRCQPILGHNTVFWYRQTMMQGLELLAYFRNRAPLDDSGMPKDRFSAEMPDATLATLKIQPSEPRDSAVYFCASGLTPRGLAIYNEQFFGPGTRLTVL.